A single sample is the source of the 27 T cell receptor beta chains below, sequenced in a study of human CD8 memory T cell subsets. UMI-labeled 5' RACE was used to make TCR beta libraries. TCRdb re-called the 5' RACE reads and gives one entry per CDR3 protein, without DNA. The specimen's table records under 6,500 distinct CDR3 sequences. Sequencing was carried out using CD8+ effector memory T cells (TEM) sorted from PBMCs. Regarding subset: effector memory CD8 T cells, CCR7- CD45RO+ CD95+. These receptors came from a human donor in good health.

Frequency places this clonotype as large. V is TRBV28 and J is TRBJ1-2. CDR1 MDHEN and CDR2 SYDVKM come from the germline V gene. The CDR3 contains 13 residues. The CDR3 protein is CARGGRRGYGYTF.

According to its frequency, this clonotype is medium-sized. The V call is TRBV7-9, the J call TRBJ1-1; TCRdb's assignment of TRBD1 cannot be checked, as there is no DNA. This CDR3 comprises 13 residues. The V gene's germline CDR1 is SEHNR and CDR2 FQNEAQ (reference sequence). CDR3 protein: CASSLAGTTEAFF.

This chain uses TRBV28 with TRBJ2-3; the D call from TCRdb, TRBD2, cannot be confirmed without DNA. The CDR3 covers 16 residues. Germline lookup yields CDR1 MDHEN and CDR2 SYDVKM. The CDR3 is CASSPRLSGGSHTQYF.

This clonotype ranks as large in terms of frequency. The chain is built from TRBV28 and TRBJ1-2; the D call from TCRdb, TRBD1, cannot be confirmed without DNA. The CDR3 extends over 13 amino acids. CDR1 and CDR2 from the germline V gene are MDHEN and SYDVKM. CDR3 sequence reads: CASSRDQYYGYTF.

The chain uses TRBV20-1 and TRBJ2-7. The germline V gene encodes CDR1 DFQATT and CDR2 SNEGSKA (reference sequence). The CDR3 length is 15 residues. The CDR3 sequence: CSARAVEASEYEQYF.

The chain uses TRBV29-1 and TRBJ2-1; TCRdb's assignment of TRBD1 cannot be checked, as there is no DNA. The CDR3 sequence is 14 residues long. CDR1 and CDR2 (germline): SQVTM, ANQGSEA. CDR3 region: CSVEGLGQGLEQFF.

This clonotype registers medium-sized (0.01 to 0.1%) by frequency. The chain links TRBV7-9 to TRBJ1-5. Germline values: CDR1 SEHNR, CDR2 FQNEAQ (reference sequence). This CDR3 is built from 12 residues. The CDR3 sequence: CASEGLNQPQHF.

The gene calls are TRBV27 and TRBJ2-5. The germline gives CDR1 MNHEY, CDR2 SMNVEV (reference sequence). This CDR3 spans 14 amino acids. CDR3 in amino acids: CASSLYARQETQYF.

Frequency places this clonotype as medium-sized. The chain carries TRBV20-1 and TRBJ1-5; checking the TCRdb D call of TRBD1 is not possible without DNA. The V gene's germline CDR1 is DFQATT and CDR2 SNEGSKA (reference sequence). The CDR3 is 15 residues long. This CDR3 is CSASAGGGGNQPQHF.

The rearrangement uses TRBV14 and TRBJ1-2. The germline V gene has CDR1 SGHDN and CDR2 FVKESK. This CDR3 spans 16 amino acids. CDR3 sequence reads: CASSQYKRPNNYGYTF.

Frequency places this clonotype as medium-sized. This chain links TRBV5-4 with TRBJ2-5; TCRdb picks TRBD1, but there is no DNA to check that call. This CDR3 spans 15 amino acids. Looked up from germline, CDR1 is SGHNT and CDR2 is YYREEE (reference sequence). CDR3 in amino acids: CASRHSGSPPETQYF.

CDR3: CASSYWAGIQETQYF. The V gene is TRBV6-5, the J gene TRBJ2-5; TCRdb proposes TRBD1, but this gene call is untestable without DNA. Germline V gene sequence: CDR1 MNHEY, CDR2 SVGAGI. CDR3 length: 15 amino acids.

This sequence joins TRBV9 and TRBJ2-1; TCRdb indicates TRBD2, and absent DNA this call remains unverified. There are 16 residues in the CDR3. Germline lookup yields CDR1 SGDLS and CDR2 YYNGEE. This CDR3 reads CASSVAASGSHNEQFF.

J is TRBJ1-4 and V is TRBV15. Germline loops: CDR1 LNHNV, CDR2 YYDKDF (reference sequence). The CDR3 contains 14 residues. The CDR3 here is CATSGSVDHEKLFF.

Considering frequency, this clonotype is medium-sized. The chain combines TRBV7-9 with TRBJ1-2. Germline values: CDR1 SEHNR, CDR2 FQNEAQ (reference sequence). CDR3 size: 14 residues. CDR3: CASSLGGDLSGYTF.

This clonotype registers medium-sized by frequency. The CDR3 loop reads CASRGDRGLYEQYF. J is TRBJ2-7 and V is TRBV2; TCRdb's D gene call, TRBD1, goes unchecked for lack of DNA. Germline assignment: CDR1 SNHLY and CDR2 FYNNEI. The CDR3 totals 14 residues.

This clonotype is medium-sized by frequency. The V gene is TRBV7-8, the J gene TRBJ2-1; no DNA is available, so the TRBD1 call from TCRdb remains unchecked. The CDR3 has 17 residues. Looked up from germline, CDR1 is SGHVS and CDR2 is FQNEAQ. The CDR3 spells CASSLGGDRGTYNEQFF.

The rearrangement joins TRBV20-1 to TRBJ2-7; the TCRdb D gene call, TRBD1, has no DNA to confirm it. CDR1 DFQATT and CDR2 SNEGSKA come from the germline V gene (reference sequence). The CDR3 has 17 residues. This chain's CDR3 is CSARDLRGQGSVYEQYF.

The gene calls are TRBV7-8 and TRBJ2-2; TCRdb's D call of TRBD1 is untestable without DNA. CDR3 length equals 17 residues. Germline lookup yields CDR1 SGHVS and CDR2 FQNEAQ. The CDR3 sequence is CASSLAWAGGVNGELFF.

The chain combines TRBV2 with TRBJ1-6. The CDR3 is made up of 17 amino acids. Germline CDR1 and CDR2: SNHLY and FYNNEI. CDR3 region: CASSDGGESSYNSPLHF.

This clonotype is identified as medium-sized from frequency. This chain joins TRBV10-3 and TRBJ1-1; the TCRdb call, TRBD1, lacks DNA for checking. In germline, CDR1 is ENHRY, CDR2 SYGVKD. The CDR3 totals 18 residues. The CDR3 region is CAISENVGQGLRNTEAFF.

V gene TRBV6-2 or TRBV6-3 combines with J gene TRBJ2-7; TCRdb proposes TRBD1, but this gene call is untestable without DNA. Germline CDR1 reads MNHEY; CDR2 reads SVGEGT. The CDR3 sequence is 13 residues long. CDR3 loop: CAINRDVSYEQYF.

This clonotype shows up as medium-sized (0.01 to 0.1%) by frequency. The chain couples TRBV7-3 to TRBJ2-1; TCRdb picks TRBD1, but there is no DNA to check that call. The CDR3 runs 15 residues. Germline CDR1 is SGHTA and CDR2 is FQGTGA. The CDR3 is CASSLGTGDYNEQFF.

The genes are TRBV28 and TRBJ2-1; TCRdb names TRBD1, which stays unverified in the absence of DNA. Germline values: CDR1 MDHEN, CDR2 SYDVKM. CDR3 length equals 16 residues. CDR3 residues: CASYSPGQGFANEQFF.

This rearrangement joins TRBV6-4 to TRBJ2-1; absent DNA, TCRdb's TRBD1 call cannot be checked. This CDR3 comprises 17 residues. The germline V gene encodes CDR1 MRHNA and CDR2 SNTAGT. CDR3 region: CASSYSSGTGSYNEQFF.

The rearrangement joins TRBV29-1 to TRBJ2-7; TCRdb gives TRBD2 as the D gene, but with no DNA this cannot be confirmed. This CDR3 spans 15 amino acids. The germline gives CDR1 SQVTM, CDR2 ANQGSEA. The CDR3 reads CSVEGAGGADYEQYF.

This chain connects TRBV4-1 to TRBJ1-6. This CDR3 contains 16 residues. The germline gives CDR1 MGHRA, CDR2 YSYEKL. CDR3 amino acids: CASSSQLSDPFSPLHF.